These 20 T cell receptor beta chains came from one sample sequenced in a study of T cells in localized non-small cell lung cancer. TCRdb's copy holds only in-frame clones and misses some; the assay was immunoSEQ multiplex PCR. In the table there are some 15,000 clones, approximately 80% of which are singletons. The material sequenced was peripheral blood, taken before any cancer treatment. Every receptor here comes from a male donor at least 60 years old with stage I lung adenocarcinoma.

In its sample, this clone was seen a few times. The chain has TRBV4-1 and TRBJ1-2, with a possible D match to TRBD1 (5 bases). Per the germline V gene, CDR1 is MGHRA and CDR2 is YSYEKL. The CDR3 spans 14 residues. Trimming removed 0 bases from V and 5 bases from J, with 10 bases in between. CDR3: CASSQDTGGYGYTF. In DNA, the CDR3 is TGCGCCAGCAGCCAAGATACGGGGGGTTATGGCTACACCTTC.

The chain recombines TRBV25-1 with TRBJ1-1; possibly TRBD1 for D (5 bases). The CDR3 extends over 15 amino acids. From germline, CDR1 is MGHDK and CDR2 SYGVNS. The V end lost 2 bases, the J end lost 8 bases, and 18 bases lay between the germline ends. CDR3 sequence: CASSEPTRGPGEAFF. In nucleotides, the CDR3 is TGTGCCAGCAGTGAACCCACCCGAGGCCCAGGGGAAGCTTTCTTT. Filled out from reference TRBV25-1 and TRBJ1-1, the complete variable domain reads EADIYQTPRYLVIGTGKKITLECSQTMGHDKMYWYQQDPGMELHLIHYSYGVNSTEKGDLSSESTVSRIRTEHFPLTLESARPSHTSQYLCASSEPTRGPGEAFFGQGTRLTVV.

This chain links TRBV11-2 with TRBJ2-7, with 8 bases aligning to TRBD1. The CDR3 is made up of 15 amino acids. CDR1 is SGHAT and CDR2 is FQNNGV in the germline V gene. V shed 2 bases, J shed 4 bases, and the junction held 7 bases outside the gene matches. The CDR3 sequence is CASSLYPGGQYEQYF. The CDR3 DNA reads TGTGCCAGCAGCTTATATCCAGGGGGCCAATACGAGCAGTACTTC.

V usage is TRBV28 and J usage is TRBJ1-5, with 7 nucleotides matching TRBD1. The CDR3 is 13 residues long. The germline CDR1 and CDR2 sequences are MDHEN and SYDVKM. Trimming took 11 bases from V and 7 from J; bases not matched to a gene: 11. This chain's CDR3 is CAGGRQGWQPQHF. CDR3 sequence (DNA): TGTGCCGGTGGACGACAGGGCTGGCAGCCCCAGCATTTT.

The CDR3 protein is CASGNSDGYTF. The DNA for the CDR3 is TGTGCCAGCGGAAACAGTGATGGCTACACCTTC. The rearrangement links TRBV7-2 to TRBJ1-2, with D hard to call. This CDR3 spans 11 amino acids. Per the germline V gene, CDR1 is SGHTA and CDR2 is FQGNSA. Between the trimmed V and J ends, which lost 8 bases and 6 bases, there was a span of 10 bases.

V is TRBV10-3 and J is TRBJ2-1; D unclear. This CDR3 comprises 13 residues. V was clipped by 7 bases and J by 6 bases, with 13 bases between them. The V gene's germline CDR1 is ENHRY and CDR2 SYGVKD. Here the CDR3 reads CAIKEMRSNEQFF. The CDR3 nucleotides read TGTGCCATCAAAGAAATGCGCAGCAATGAGCAGTTCTTC.

The chain employs TRBV9 and TRBJ2-5; D unresolved. CDR1 and CDR2 from the germline V gene are SGDLS and YYNGEE. The CDR3 has 13 residues. V lost 2 bases, J lost 2 bases, and 7 bases lay in between. CDR3: CASSVSGQETQYF. The DNA for the CDR3 is TGTGCCAGCAGCGTGAGTGGGCAAGAGACCCAGTACTTC.

Within the sample, this clone is medium-sized. The rearrangement links TRBV4-2 to TRBJ2-2; D possibly corresponds to TRBD1 (6 bases). The V and J ends lost 0 bases and 5 bases respectively, with 7 bases between them. The CDR3 runs 14 residues. The germline gives CDR1 LGHNA, CDR2 YNFKEQ. The CDR3 region has the DNA TGTGCCAGCAGCCAAGAGACAGGAACCGGGGAGCTGTTTTTT. Its protein product is CASSQETGTGELFF.

The CDR3 here is CASSSSTFGGELFF. As DNA, the CDR3 is TGTGCCAGCAGCTCCTCAACGTTCGGCGGGGAGCTGTTTTTT. The rearrangement joins TRBV7-3 to TRBJ2-2; D remains unclear. The V gene's germline CDR1 is SGHTA and CDR2 FQGTGA. The CDR3 is 14 residues long. The V end lost 4 bases, the J end lost 7 bases, and 13 bases lay between the germline ends. The entire variable domain, with the rest obtained from reference TRBV7-3 and TRBJ2-2, is as follows: GAGVSQTPSNKVTEKGKYVELRCDPISGHTALYWYRQSLGQGPEFLIYFQGTGAADDSGLPNDRFFAVRPEGSVSTLKIQRTERGDSAVYLCASSSSTFGGELFFGEGSRLTVL.

The chain recombines TRBV18 with TRBJ1-5; D not resolved. The V gene lost 3 bases and the J gene lost 2 bases, with 8 bases spanning the gap. The germline V gene has CDR1 KGHSH and CDR2 LQKENI. CDR3 length equals 14 residues. Written as DNA, the CDR3 is TGTGCCAGCTCACCCCTGAAGGGCAATCAGCCCCAGCATTTT. This translates into CASSPLKGNQPQHF. Filled out from reference TRBV18 and TRBJ1-5, the complete variable domain reads NAGVMQNPRHLVRRRGQEARLRCSPMKGHSHVYWYRQLPEEGLKFMVYLQKENIIDESGMPKERFSAEFPKEGPSILRIQQVVRGDSAAYFCASSPLKGNQPQHFGDGTRLSIL.

This chain connects TRBV7-2 to TRBJ2-7; TRBD1 matches 7 bases. The germline V gene encodes CDR1 SGHTA and CDR2 FQGNSA. V lost 2 bases to trimming and J lost 6 bases; unmatched junction nucleotides: 10. The CDR3 is 15 amino acids. CDR3 sequence: CASSLTPGQFSEQYF. The CDR3 DNA follows: TGTGCCAGCAGCTTAACCCCGGGACAGTTTTCCGAGCAGTACTTC.

The chain recombines TRBV7-9 with TRBJ2-1; 9 positions match TRBD1. The CDR3 is made up of 14 amino acids. Per germline, CDR1 SEHNR and CDR2 FQNEAQ (reference sequence). After removal of 3 bases from V and 6 bases from J, the junction contained 3 bases not matched to a gene. The CDR3 nucleotides are TGTGCCAGCAGCTTCGGGACAGGGTCCAATGAGCAGTTCTTC. This sequence encodes CASSFGTGSNEQFF.

In this sample, this clone turned up a few times. The chain recombines TRBV7-6 with TRBJ1-1; no firm D call. The germline gives CDR1 SGHVS, CDR2 FNYEAQ. This CDR3 contains 13 residues. The V end lost 5 bases, the J end lost 7 bases, and 14 bases lay between the germline ends. Here the CDR3 DNA reads TGTGCCAGCAGCCCCTACTCAACGGGTGAAGCTTTCTTT. Encoded protein: CASSPYSTGEAFF.

The rearrangement uses TRBV12-5 and TRBJ1-2; TRBD1 is a possible D gene (6 bases). The germline V gene has CDR1 LGHNT and CDR2 FRNRAP. The CDR3 covers 14 residues. Trimming cost V 1 base and J 2 bases, with 8 bases left between them. For the CDR3, the DNA is TGTGCTAGTGGTTTGGAGGGGGGGAACTATGGCTACACCTTC. Translated, it gives CASGLEGGNYGYTF.

The V call is TRBV10-3, the J call TRBJ2-2, with 12 bases that match TRBD2. The germline V gene encodes CDR1 ENHRY and CDR2 SYGVKD. The CDR3 is 16 residues long. V lost 5 bases and J lost 7; bases outside the gene matches: 8. This chain's CDR3 is CAISRLAGGPGGELFF. CDR3 bases: TGTGCCATCAGTCGGCTAGCGGGGGGGCCCGGCGGGGAGCTGTTTTTT.

This sequence joins TRBV18 and TRBJ2-1, with 10 bases aligning to TRBD2. J gave up 8 bases and V 0 bases, and 7 bases lay outside the gene matches. Germline V gives CDR1 KGHSH, CDR2 LQKENI. This CDR3 region has 16 residues. CDR3 sequence (DNA): TGTGCCAGCTCACCACCTTCTAGCGGGAGTCCCTATGAGCAGTTCTTC. Its protein is CASSPPSSGSPYEQFF.

The J gene is TRBJ2-2, the V gene TRBV5-4; a possible D gene is TRBD2 (5 bases). CDR3 length equals 14 residues. In germline, CDR1 is SGHNT, CDR2 YYREEE (reference sequence). V lost 6 bases to trimming and J lost 1 base, with 10 bases between them. The CDR3 region has the DNA TGTGCCAGCACCAGCGGAGGGAACACCGGGGAGCTGTTTTTT. Translation gives CASTSGGNTGELFF. Full variable domain (remainder filled in from reference TRBV5-4 and TRBJ2-2): ETGVTQSPTHLIKTRGQQVTLRCSSQSGHNTVSWYQQALGQGPQFIFQYYREEENGRGNFPPRFSGLQFPNYSSELNVNALELDDSALYLCASTSGGNTGELFFGEGSRLTVL.

The chain carries TRBV5-1 and TRBJ1-2; D perhaps matches TRBD1 (5 bases). The germline V gene has CDR1 SGHRS and CDR2 YFSETQ. The V end lost 3 bases, the J end lost 3 bases, and 15 bases lay between the germline ends. This CDR3 spans 15 amino acids. The CDR3 bases are TGCGCCAGCAGCTCCTCGGCGGGAGGGGACTATGGCTACACCTTC. This sequence encodes CASSSSAGGDYGYTF.

J is TRBJ1-3 and V is TRBV4-2; D remains unclear. The germline V and J ends were trimmed by 0 bases and 4 bases, with 10 bases remaining between them. Looked up from germline, CDR1 is LGHNA and CDR2 is YNFKEQ. This CDR3 region has 15 residues. The CDR3 DNA is TGTGCCAGCAGCCAAGAGGACCGGAGCGGAAACACCATATATTTT. Its translation is CASSQEDRSGNTIYF.

This chain joins TRBV6-6 and TRBJ2-3; D is undetermined. This CDR3 comprises 11 residues. V lost 5 bases and J 0 bases, leaving 0 bases between the germline ends. Germline CDR1 reads MNHNY; CDR2 reads SVGAGI (reference sequence). CDR3 in amino acids: CASSSTDTQYF. Written as DNA, the CDR3 is TGTGCCAGCAGTAGCACAGATACGCAGTATTTT.